A selection of T cell receptor beta chains follows, all from one sample in a study of identical twins. TCRdb re-called the 5' RACE reads through MiXCR, storing one row per CDR3 protein. The top ten hold roughly 0.9% of the sample, which has just over 500,000 distinct CDR3 sequences, roughly 21% seen once. The same data also went into a second study, on T cells expressing NK-cell markers.

Sequenced: CD4+ T cells sorted from blood. The receptors here all came from a woman aged 18 to 35 in good health. Both conserved end residues are part of each CDR3. D genes are given only for firm matches. Not every row has a clone size; where given, it reads once, few, many or a size class.

DNA: TGCAGTGCCCAGCCAGGGAAAGGGCATAGGCATGAAAAACTGTTTTTT
CDR3: CSAQPGKGHRHEKLFF
J: TRBJ1-4
V: TRBV20-1
D: NA
size: many

DNA: TGCAGTGCTAGAGTGGGTACTGAAGCTTTCTTT
CDR3: CSARVGTEAFF
J: TRBJ1-1
V: TRBV20-1
D: NA
size: many

DNA: TGTGCCAGCAGCTTAAGGCTAGCGGGAGCATCCTACAATGAGCAGTTCTTC
CDR3: CASSLRLAGASYNEQFF
J: TRBJ2-1
V: TRBV7-9
D: TRBD2
size: NA

DNA: TGTGCCACCCGGGCTAGCGGGAACACAGATACGCAGTATTTT
CDR3: CATRASGNTDTQYF
J: TRBJ2-3
V: TRBV7-9
D: TRBD2
size: NA

DNA: TGTGCCAGCAGCTTGGCCTCCGGTCAGGTTATCACAGATACGCAGTATTTT
CDR3: CASSLASGQVITDTQYF
J: TRBJ2-3
V: TRBV5-8
D: NA
size: many

DNA: TGTGCCAGCAGGCGAATGAGAGACCGCGAGCAGTACTTC
CDR3: CASRRMRDREQYF
J: TRBJ2-7
V: TRBV6-1
D: NA
size: NA

DNA: TGTGCCAGCAGGACCTTTAGCGGGGGGGGCACAGATACGCAGTATTTT
CDR3: CASRTFSGGGTDTQYF
J: TRBJ2-3
V: TRBV27
D: TRBD2
size: NA

DNA: TGTGCCAGCAGGACACCGGGACAGCTGGAAAAACTGTTTTTT
CDR3: CASRTPGQLEKLFF
J: TRBJ1-4
V: TRBV6-1
D: TRBD1
size: NA

DNA: TGTGCCAGCAGCTTGGCGGGGCCCGTGTTCTTC
CDR3: CASSLAGPVFF
J: TRBJ2-1
V: TRBV5-6
D: NA
size: NA

DNA: TGCGCCAGTCGAACTTCCGGGACAGGGGTCTACGAGCAGTACTTC
CDR3: CASRTSGTGVYEQYF
J: TRBJ2-7
V: TRBV5-1
D: TRBD1
size: NA